Reported below is one T cell receptor (beta chain). Original analysis: Reference gene primer amplification gave nucleated cell count estimates. The protocol was immunoSEQ multiplex PCR, while the TCRdb copy is restricted to in-frame clones and leaves out a portion. That table is the source of V, J and clone size, and D and trimming were worked out from the DNA. The sample consists of 300,000 to 400,000 clones, about 89% of them appearing once. Germline V gene data show CDR1 as SGHAT and CDR2 as FQNNGV. V lost 1 base, J lost 6 bases, and 11 bases stayed unmatched. The CDR3 is made up of 16 amino acids. The data were obtained in a study of blood T cell repertoires in COVID-19.

Sequences were obtained from peripheral blood. The clonotype comes from a woman aged 25 to 39 with COVID-19, enrolled during active disease. V and J are TRBV11-2 and TRBJ2-7, with 8 bases fitting TRBD2. DNA for the CDR3: TGTGCCAGCAGCTTAGCCGCCCTGGCGGGGGGTGGCGAGCAGTACTTC. Protein: CASSLAALAGGGEQYF.